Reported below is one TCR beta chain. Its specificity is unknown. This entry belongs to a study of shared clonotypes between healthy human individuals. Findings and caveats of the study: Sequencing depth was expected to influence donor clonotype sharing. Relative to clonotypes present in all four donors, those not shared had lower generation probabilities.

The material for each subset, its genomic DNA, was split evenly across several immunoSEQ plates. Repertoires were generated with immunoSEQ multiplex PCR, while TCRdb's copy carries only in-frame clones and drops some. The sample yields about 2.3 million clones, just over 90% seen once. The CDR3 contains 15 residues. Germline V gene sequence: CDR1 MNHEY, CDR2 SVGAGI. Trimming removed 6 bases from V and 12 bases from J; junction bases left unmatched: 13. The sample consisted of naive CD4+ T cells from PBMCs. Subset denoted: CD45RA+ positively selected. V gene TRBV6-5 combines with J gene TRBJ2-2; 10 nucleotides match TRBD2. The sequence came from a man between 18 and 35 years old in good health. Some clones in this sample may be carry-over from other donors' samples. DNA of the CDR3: TGTGCCAGCAGCCGAGCAGGAGCGGGAGGGCGTAAGCTGTTTTTT. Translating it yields CASSRAGAGGRKLFF.